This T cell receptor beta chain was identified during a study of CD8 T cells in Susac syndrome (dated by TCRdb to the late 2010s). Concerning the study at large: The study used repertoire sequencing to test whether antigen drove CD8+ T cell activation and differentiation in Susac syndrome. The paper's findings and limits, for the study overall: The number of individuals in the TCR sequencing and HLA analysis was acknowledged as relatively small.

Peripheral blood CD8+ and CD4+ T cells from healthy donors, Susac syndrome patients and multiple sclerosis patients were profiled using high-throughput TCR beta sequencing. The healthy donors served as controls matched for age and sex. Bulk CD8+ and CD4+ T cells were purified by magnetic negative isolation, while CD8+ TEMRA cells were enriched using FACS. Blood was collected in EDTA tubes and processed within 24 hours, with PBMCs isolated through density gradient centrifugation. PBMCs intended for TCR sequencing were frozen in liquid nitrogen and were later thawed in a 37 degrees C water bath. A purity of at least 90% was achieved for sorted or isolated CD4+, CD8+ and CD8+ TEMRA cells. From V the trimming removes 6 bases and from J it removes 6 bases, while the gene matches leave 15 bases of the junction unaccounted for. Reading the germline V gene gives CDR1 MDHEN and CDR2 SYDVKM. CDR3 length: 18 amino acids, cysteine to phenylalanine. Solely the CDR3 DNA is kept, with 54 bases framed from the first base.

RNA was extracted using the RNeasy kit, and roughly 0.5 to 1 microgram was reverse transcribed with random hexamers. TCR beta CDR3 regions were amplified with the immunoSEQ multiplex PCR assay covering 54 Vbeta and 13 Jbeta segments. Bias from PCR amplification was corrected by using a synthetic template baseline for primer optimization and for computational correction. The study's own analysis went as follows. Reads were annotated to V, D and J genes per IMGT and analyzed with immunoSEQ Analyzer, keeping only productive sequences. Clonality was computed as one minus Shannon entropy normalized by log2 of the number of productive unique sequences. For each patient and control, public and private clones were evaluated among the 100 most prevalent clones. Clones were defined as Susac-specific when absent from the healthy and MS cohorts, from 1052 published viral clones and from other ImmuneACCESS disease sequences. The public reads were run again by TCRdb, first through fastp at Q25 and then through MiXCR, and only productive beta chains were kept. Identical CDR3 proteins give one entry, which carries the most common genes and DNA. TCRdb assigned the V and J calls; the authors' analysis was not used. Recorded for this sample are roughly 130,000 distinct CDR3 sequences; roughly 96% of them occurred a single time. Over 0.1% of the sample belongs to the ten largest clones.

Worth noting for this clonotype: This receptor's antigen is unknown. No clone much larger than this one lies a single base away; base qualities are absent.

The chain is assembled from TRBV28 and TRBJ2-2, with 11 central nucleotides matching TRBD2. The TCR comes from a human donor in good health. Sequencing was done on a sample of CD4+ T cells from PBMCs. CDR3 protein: CASSKRLAGFIAAGELFF. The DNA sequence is TGTGCCAGCAGCAAAAGACTAGCGGGATTTATTGCGGCCGGGGAGCTGTTTTTT.